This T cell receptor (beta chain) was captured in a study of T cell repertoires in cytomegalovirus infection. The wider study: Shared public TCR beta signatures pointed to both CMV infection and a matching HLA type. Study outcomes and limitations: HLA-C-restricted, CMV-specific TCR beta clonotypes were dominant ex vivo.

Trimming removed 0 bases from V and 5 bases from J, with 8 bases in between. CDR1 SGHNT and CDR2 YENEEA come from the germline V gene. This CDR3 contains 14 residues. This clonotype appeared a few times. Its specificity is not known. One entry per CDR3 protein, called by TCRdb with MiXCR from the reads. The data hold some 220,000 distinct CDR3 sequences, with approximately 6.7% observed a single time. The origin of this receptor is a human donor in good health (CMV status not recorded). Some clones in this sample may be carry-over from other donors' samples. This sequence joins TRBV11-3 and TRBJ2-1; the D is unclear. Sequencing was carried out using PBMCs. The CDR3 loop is CASSLDWANNEQFF. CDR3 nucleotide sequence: TGTGCCAGCAGCTTAGATTGGGCTAACAATGAGCAGTTCTTC.